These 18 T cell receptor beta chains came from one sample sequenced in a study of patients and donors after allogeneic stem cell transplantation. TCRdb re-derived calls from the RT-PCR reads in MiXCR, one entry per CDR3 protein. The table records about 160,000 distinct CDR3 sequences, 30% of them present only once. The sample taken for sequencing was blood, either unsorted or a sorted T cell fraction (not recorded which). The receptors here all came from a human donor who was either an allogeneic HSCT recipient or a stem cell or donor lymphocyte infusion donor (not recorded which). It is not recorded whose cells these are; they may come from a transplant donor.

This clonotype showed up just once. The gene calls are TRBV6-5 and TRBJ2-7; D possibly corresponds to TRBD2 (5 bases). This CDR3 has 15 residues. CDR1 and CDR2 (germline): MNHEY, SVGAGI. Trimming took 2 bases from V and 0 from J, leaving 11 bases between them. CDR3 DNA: TGTGCCAGCAGTTACAAGGTAGCGACCTCCTACGAGCAGTACTTC. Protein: CASSYKVATSYEQYF.

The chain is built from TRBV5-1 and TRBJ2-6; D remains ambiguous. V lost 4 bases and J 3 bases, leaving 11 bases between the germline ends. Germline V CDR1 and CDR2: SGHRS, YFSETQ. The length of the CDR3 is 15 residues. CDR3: CASSPELGGANVLTF. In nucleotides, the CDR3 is TGCGCCAGCAGCCCAGAGTTGGGTGGGGCCAACGTCCTGACTTTC.

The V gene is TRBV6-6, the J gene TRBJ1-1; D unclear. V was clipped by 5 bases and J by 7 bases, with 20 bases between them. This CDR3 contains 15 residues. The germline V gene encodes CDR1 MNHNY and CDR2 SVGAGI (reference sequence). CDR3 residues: CASSLARLLSIEAFF. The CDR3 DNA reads TGTGCCAGCAGTCTAGCGAGACTTTTGTCAATTGAAGCTTTCTTT.

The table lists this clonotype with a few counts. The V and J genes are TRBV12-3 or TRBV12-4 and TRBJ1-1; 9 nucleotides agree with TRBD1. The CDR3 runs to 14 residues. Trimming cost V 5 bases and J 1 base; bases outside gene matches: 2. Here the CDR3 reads CASSKGQGNTEAFF. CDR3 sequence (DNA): TGTGCCAGCAGTAAGGGACAGGGGAACACTGAAGCTTTCTTT.

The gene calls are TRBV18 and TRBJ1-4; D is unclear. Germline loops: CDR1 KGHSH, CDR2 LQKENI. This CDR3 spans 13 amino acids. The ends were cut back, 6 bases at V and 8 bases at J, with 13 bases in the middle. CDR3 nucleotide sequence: TGTGCCAGCTCTCCCCTCCTTCGCGAAAAACTGTTTTTT. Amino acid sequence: CASSPLLREKLFF.

DNA of the CDR3: TGTGCCTGGAGGGTCCGGACAGGGAGCTCCTACGAGCAGTACTTC. It codes for CAWRVRTGSSYEQYF. The V call is TRBV30, the J call TRBJ2-7, with TRBD1 matching 8 bases. CDR1 GTSNPN and CDR2 SVGIG come from the germline V gene (reference sequence). The CDR3 is made up of 15 amino acids. V lost 3 bases to trimming and J lost 0 bases; unmatched junction nucleotides: 7.

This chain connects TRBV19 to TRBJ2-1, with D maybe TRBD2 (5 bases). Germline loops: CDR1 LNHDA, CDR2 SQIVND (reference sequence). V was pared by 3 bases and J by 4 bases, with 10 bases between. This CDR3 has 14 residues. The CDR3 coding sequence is TGTGCCAGTAGTATCACTAGTAAATACAATGAGCAGTTCTTC. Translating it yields CASSITSKYNEQFF.

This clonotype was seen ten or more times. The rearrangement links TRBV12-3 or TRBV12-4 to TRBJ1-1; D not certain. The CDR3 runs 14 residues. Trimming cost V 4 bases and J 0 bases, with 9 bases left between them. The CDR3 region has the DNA TGTGCCAGCAGTTCCCAGGAAGTGAACACTGAAGCTTTCTTT. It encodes CASSSQEVNTEAFF.

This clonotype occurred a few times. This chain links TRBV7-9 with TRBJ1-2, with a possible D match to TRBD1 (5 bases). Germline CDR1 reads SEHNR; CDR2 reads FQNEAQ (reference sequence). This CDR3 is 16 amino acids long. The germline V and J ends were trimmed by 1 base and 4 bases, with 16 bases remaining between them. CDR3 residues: CASSLDGRLGLYGYTF. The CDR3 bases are TGTGCCAGCAGCTTAGACGGCAGACTGGGGCTCTATGGCTACACCTTC.

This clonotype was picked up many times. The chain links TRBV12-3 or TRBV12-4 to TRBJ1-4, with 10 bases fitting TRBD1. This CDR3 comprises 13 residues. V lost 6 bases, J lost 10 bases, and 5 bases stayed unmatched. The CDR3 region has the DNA TGTGCCAGCAGCTGGGACAGGGGCGGAAAACTGTTTTTT. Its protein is CASSWDRGGKLFF.

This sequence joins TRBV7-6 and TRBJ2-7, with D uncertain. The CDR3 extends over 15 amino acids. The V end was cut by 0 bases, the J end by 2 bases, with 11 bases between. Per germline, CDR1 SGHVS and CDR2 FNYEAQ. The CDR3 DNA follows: TGTGCCAGCAGCTTAGCGCCAGGACGGGCCTACGAGCAGTACTTC. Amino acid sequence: CASSLAPGRAYEQYF.

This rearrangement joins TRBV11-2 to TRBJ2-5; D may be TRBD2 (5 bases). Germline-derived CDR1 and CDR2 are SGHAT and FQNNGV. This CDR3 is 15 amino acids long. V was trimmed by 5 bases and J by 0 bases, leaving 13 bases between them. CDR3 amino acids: CASSPEGPNQETQYF. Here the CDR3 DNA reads TGTGCCAGCAGCCCAGAGGGCCCCAACCAAGAGACCCAGTACTTC.

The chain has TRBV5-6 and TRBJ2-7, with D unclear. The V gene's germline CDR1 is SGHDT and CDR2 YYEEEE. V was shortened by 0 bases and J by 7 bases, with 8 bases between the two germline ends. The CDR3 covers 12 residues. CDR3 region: CASSLEGWEQYF. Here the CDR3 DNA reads TGTGCCAGCAGCTTGGAGGGTTGGGAGCAGTACTTC.

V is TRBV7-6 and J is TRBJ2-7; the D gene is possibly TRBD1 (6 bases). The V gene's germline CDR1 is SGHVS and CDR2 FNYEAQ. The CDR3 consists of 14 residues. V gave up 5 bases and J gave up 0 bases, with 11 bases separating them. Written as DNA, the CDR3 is TGTGCCAGCAGCCCAGACAGGAGCTCCTACGAGCAGTACTTC. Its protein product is CASSPDRSSYEQYF.

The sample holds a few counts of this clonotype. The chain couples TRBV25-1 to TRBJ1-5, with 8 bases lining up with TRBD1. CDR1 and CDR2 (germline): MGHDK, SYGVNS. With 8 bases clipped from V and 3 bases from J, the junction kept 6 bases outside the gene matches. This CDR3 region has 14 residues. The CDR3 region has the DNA TGTGCCAGCGCCGGACAGGGAATCAATCAGCCCCAGCATTTT. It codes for CASAGQGINQPQHF.

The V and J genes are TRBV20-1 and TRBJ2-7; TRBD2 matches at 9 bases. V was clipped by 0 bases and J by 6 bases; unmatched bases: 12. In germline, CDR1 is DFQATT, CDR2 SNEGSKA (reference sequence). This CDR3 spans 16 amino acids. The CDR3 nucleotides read TGCAGTGCTAGAGATAGCCTAGCGGGAACTCTCTCCGAGCAGTACTTC. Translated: CSARDSLAGTLSEQYF.

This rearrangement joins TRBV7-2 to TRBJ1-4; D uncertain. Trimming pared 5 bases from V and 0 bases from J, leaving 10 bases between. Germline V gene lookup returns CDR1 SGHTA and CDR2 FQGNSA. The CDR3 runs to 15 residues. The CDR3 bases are TGTGCCAGCAGCCGAGGGAGTGCAACTAATGAAAAACTGTTTTTT. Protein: CASSRGSATNEKLFF.

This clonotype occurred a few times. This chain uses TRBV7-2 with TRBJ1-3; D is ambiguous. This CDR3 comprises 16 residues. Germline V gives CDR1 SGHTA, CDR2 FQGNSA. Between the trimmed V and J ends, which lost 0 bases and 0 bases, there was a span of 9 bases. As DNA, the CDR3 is TGTGCCAGCAGCTTAGCAGTTACACTCTCTGGAAACACCATATATTTT. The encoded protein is CASSLAVTLSGNTIYF.